This is a list of T cell receptor beta chains from one sample in a study of somatic mutations in cytotoxic T cells in rheumatoid arthritis. The assay was immunoSEQ multiplex PCR, and TCRdb's table has in-frame clones only and misses some. The sample holds about 20,000 clones, around 70% seen once. The specimen was CD8+ T cells sorted from blood. Receptor source: a man aged 55 to 70 in good health. The CDR3 runs from the conserved cysteine through the conserved F or W. D genes are given only for firm matches. Only part of the rows carry a size: once, few, many, or a class if the clone is expanded.

TRBJ2-3 | . | . | TRBV27 | TGTGCCAGCAGTTTATCAACCTCGGGACAACATACGCAGTATTTT | CASSLSTSGQHTQYF
TRBJ1-2 | few | . | TRBV20-1 | TGCAGTGCTGAGGGACTTTATGGCTACACCTTC | CSAEGLYGYTF
TRBJ2-1 | . | . | TRBV4-1 | TGCGCCAGCAGCCAAGTCAGGGCCACCTACAATGAGCAGTTCTTC | CASSQVRATYNEQFF
TRBJ2-5 | . | TRBD1 | TRBV7-9 | TGTGCCAGCAGCTTAGTACAGGGGTACCAAGAGACCCAGTACTTC | CASSLVQGYQETQYF
TRBJ2-1 | . | . | TRBV4-1 | TGCGCCAGCAGCCACTCCCCTGGTGCGAACAATGAGCAGTTCTTC | CASSHSPGANNEQFF
TRBJ2-1 | . | TRBD2 | TRBV2 | TGTGCCAGCAGTGATCTCGGTGGTAGCGGGAGCCTGGGGAATGAGCAGTTCTTC | CASSDLGGSGSLGNEQFF
TRBJ2-5 | . | TRBD1 | TRBV4-1 | TGCGCCAGCAGCCAGAGCCGGGACAGGGGGCGAGAGACCCAGTACTTC | CASSQSRDRGRETQYF
TRBJ2-3 | . | . | TRBV19 | TGTGCCAGTAGTATCGGCACAGATACGCAGTATTTT | CASSIGTDTQYF
TRBJ2-1 | . | TRBD2 | TRBV7-9 | TGTGCCAGCAGCTTAGGACTAGCGGGAGGGCCCCACAATGAGCAGTTCTTC | CASSLGLAGGPHNEQFF
TRBJ2-7 | . | . | TRBV19 | TGTGCCAGTAGTACCCTGACGGGTGGCGAGCAGTACTTC | CASSTLTGGEQYF
TRBJ2-3 | . | . | TRBV4-2 | TGTGCCAGCAGCCAAGAAAATAATAGAGATACGCAGTATTTT | CASSQENNRDTQYF
TRBJ1-1 | few | TRBD1 | TRBV4-1 | TGCGCCAGCAGCTACCGACAGGGGAACACTGAAGCTTTCTTT | CASSYRQGNTEAFF
TRBJ2-1 | . | TRBD1 | TRBV19 | TGTGCCAGTAACCGGAGAGGGGGCGCGTGGAATGAGCAGTTCTTC | CASNRRGGAWNEQFF
TRBJ2-7 | . | TRBD1 | TRBV4-2 | TGTGCCAGCAGCGAACAACCGGGACAGGGGTCCTACGAGCAGTACTTC | CASSEQPGQGSYEQYF
TRBJ2-2 | . | TRBD2 | TRBV4-3 | TGCGCCAGCAGCCTGGAAGTAGCGGGAGGTACAAACGGGGAGCTGTTTTTT | CASSLEVAGGTNGELFF
TRBJ2-7 | . | TRBD1 | TRBV13 | TGTGCCAGCACCGCTACCGGGACAGGGCCCATCCACGAGCAGTACTTC | CASTATGTGPIHEQYF
TRBJ2-7 | once | . | TRBV9 | TGTGCCAGCAGCGCTCCCGGACTGTACGAGCAGTACTTC | CASSAPGLYEQYF
TRBJ2-2 | . | TRBD1 | TRBV13 | TGTGCCAGCAGCTCGGGACAGGGCTACACCGGGGAGCTGTTTTTT | CASSSGQGYTGELFF
TRBJ1-5 | few | . | TRBV5-6 | TGTGCCAGCAGCTTGCCTCGGGAGAATCAGCCCCAGCATTTT | CASSLPRENQPQHF
TRBJ2-2 | . | TRBD1 | TRBV5-1 | TGCGCCAGCAGCTTAGGGGACAGGGAGGTCCGGGAGCTGTTTTTT | CASSLGDREVRELFF
TRBJ2-7 | . | . | TRBV29-1 | TGCAGCGTTGAGTCGACAGACTACGAGCAGTACTTC | CSVESTDYEQYF
TRBJ2-1 | . | TRBD2 | TRBV14 | TGTGCCAGCAGCCCGGGGGGGAGTCAGTACAATGAGCAGTTCTTC | CASSPGGSQYNEQFF
TRBJ2-3 | . | TRBD2 | TRBV4-3 | TGCGCCAGCAGCCAAGAAGAAGGGACTAGCGGGAGTCTCACAGATACGCAGTATTTT | CASSQEEGTSGSLTDTQYF
TRBJ1-1 | . | TRBD1 | TRBV7-8 | TGTGCCAGCAGCCCATATCGGACAGGGAACACTGAAGCTTTCTTT | CASSPYRTGNTEAFF
TRBJ2-7 | . | TRBD1 | TRBV6-5 | TGTGCCAGCAGTTCCCGGACAGGGGGCCTCTACGAGCAGTACTTC | CASSSRTGGLYEQYF
TRBJ2-7 | . | TRBD1 | TRBV5-6 | TGTGCCAGCAGCGGACAGGGATACGAGCAGTACTTC | CASSGQGYEQYF
TRBJ1-5 | . | . | TRBV19 | TGTGCCAGTAGTATTGCTGGAGGAGGCAATCAGCCCCAGCATTTT | CASSIAGGGNQPQHF
TRBJ2-7 | . | TRBD1 | TRBV27 | TGTGCCAGCAGTTTCAAGGGACAGGGCAGCGAGCAGTACTTC | CASSFKGQGSEQYF
TRBJ2-4 | . | TRBD2 | TRBV19 | TGTGCCAGTAGTCCGGGACTAGTACTAGCCAAAAACATTCAGTACTTC | CASSPGLVLAKNIQYF
TRBJ2-3 | . | . | TRBV4-2 | TGTGCCAGCAGCCAAGGGGAGGGGGGCAGCACAGATACGCAGTATTTT | CASSQGEGGSTDTQYF
TRBJ2-1 | . | TRBD2 | TRBV19 | TGTGCCAGTAGTATATCGGGCGGGAGCTCCTACAATGAGCAGTTCTTC | CASSISGGSSYNEQFF
TRBJ2-1 | . | . | TRBV5-4 | TGTGCCAGCAGCACACTTACAGACAATGAGCAGTTCTTC | CASSTLTDNEQFF
TRBJ2-3 | . | . | TRBV5-6 | TGTGCCAGCAGGTGGGGTATAGCGACCGCAGATACGCAGTATTTT | CASRWGIATADTQYF
TRBJ2-7 | . | TRBD2 | TRBV5-5 | TGTGCCAGCAGCCATCATAGCGGGCCAAACTACGAGCAGTACTTC | CASSHHSGPNYEQYF
TRBJ1-2 | . | TRBD1 | TRBV6-6 | TGTGCCAGCAGTCGAGTGCCGCCGGACAGGGGGGGTGGCTACACCTTC | CASSRVPPDRGGGYTF
TRBJ2-5 | . | TRBD2 | TRBV27 | TGTGCCAGCAGTCCTGGGACTAGCGGTCAAGAGACCCAGTACTTC | CASSPGTSGQETQYF
TRBJ2-5 | once | TRBD2 | TRBV14 | TGTGCCAGCAGCCCCCCGGGAGGAGGGGAGACCCAGTACTTC | CASSPPGGGETQYF
TRBJ2-2 | . | TRBD2 | TRBV11-2 | TGTGCCAGCAGCCCAACTAGCGGGGCGGTCGGGGAGCTGTTTTTT | CASSPTSGAVGELFF
TRBJ2-1 | . | . | TRBV19 | TGTGCCAGTAGGTGGACAGCCCCGTACAATGAGCAGTTCTTC | CASRWTAPYNEQFF
TRBJ2-4 | . | TRBD2 | TRBV7-9 | TGTGCCAGCAGCTTAGTCCGGCTAGCGGGAGGGGAAAACATTCAGTACTTC | CASSLVRLAGGENIQYF
TRBJ2-1 | . | TRBD2 | TRBV5-1 | TGCGCCAGCAGCTTGGTCTCTAGCGGGCTTAGGAGTGAGCAGTTCTTC | CASSLVSSGLRSEQFF
TRBJ2-7 | . | . | TRBV27 | TGTGCCAGCAGTTTGGATGCGGGGTTCTACGAGCAGTACTTC | CASSLDAGFYEQYF
TRBJ1-2 | . | . | TRBV19 | TGTGCCAGTAGGGGCCAGGCTGAGGGCTACACCTTC | CASRGQAEGYTF
TRBJ2-5 | few | . | TRBV7-6 | TGTGCCAGCAGCTTAGGTGGCACCCCTGCGACCCAGTACTTC | CASSLGGTPATQYF
TRBJ2-7 | . | TRBD1 | TRBV6-5 | TGTGCCAGCAGTTACTCGGACAGGGCTCTCTACGAGCAGTACTTC | CASSYSDRALYEQYF
TRBJ2-3 | . | TRBD1 | TRBV11-2 | TGTGCCAGCAGCCCTAGGGACAGGGAAAAGGATACGCAGTATTTT | CASSPRDREKDTQYF
TRBJ2-7 | . | TRBD2 | TRBV2 | TGTGCCAGCAGCCCAGGACTAGCGGGTTCCTACGAGCAGTACTTC | CASSPGLAGSYEQYF
TRBJ1-5 | once | TRBD1 | TRBV5-1 | TGCGCCAGCAGCTTGAGGACAGGGCGAGATCAGCCCCAGCATTTT | CASSLRTGRDQPQHF
TRBJ2-5 | . | TRBD1 | TRBV5-4 | TGTGCCAGCAAGGATAGGGGGCGCGCTTGGGAGACCCAGTACTTC | CASKDRGRAWETQYF